This TCR beta chain was sequenced in a study of tumor and adjacent non-tumor tissue in lung cancer. This sample's RNA came from whole unsorted tissue. Newly diagnosed lung cancer patients had thoracic surgery in China, August–late 2014, without prior chemotherapy. Study-wide findings and caveats: Top 100 clones took a larger repertoire share in normal lung. Significantly higher TCR diversity was found in tumor than normal lung.

As for this clonotype: Antigen: not known. Relative to the germline gene, one junction end is altered; a read error may explain this.

The library came from three nested PCR rounds adapted from ARM-PCR protocols. In TCRdb, the multiplex PCR reads were re-called with MiXCR into one record per CDR3 protein. This repertoire shows some 78,000 distinct CDR3 sequences, approximately 79% found once; its top ten account for roughly 15%. Germline V gene lookup returns CDR1 MDHEN and CDR2 SYDVKM. The CDR3 length is 14 residues. Sequencing was performed on lung tumor tissue. This receptor was obtained from a woman aged 50 to 65 with non-small cell lung cancer. This chain connects TRBV28 to TRBJ2-2; D is perhaps TRBD2 (6 bases). The CDR3: CASIAGPNTGGLFF. In DNA, the CDR3 is TGTGCCAGCATTGCGGGACCGAATACCGGGGGGCTGTTTTTT.